The rows below give T cell receptor beta chains drawn from one sample of a study of CD8 T cells in Susac syndrome. TCRdb re-derived calls from the immunoSEQ multiplex PCR reads in MiXCR, one entry per CDR3 protein. The sample lists roughly 180,000 distinct CDR3 sequences; roughly 92% were seen once. Sequencing was done on a sample of CD4+ T cells from PBMCs. The source is a human donor with multiple sclerosis. Both conserved end residues are part of each CDR3. The D gene is left open where the match is weak.

- TRBV7-2 CASRSRSSSYNEQFF
- TRBV27 CARGRGNEQFF
TRBD1 TRBV5-4 CASSRRQGAGELFF
TRBD2 TRBV20-1 CSASKAGVYNEQFF
- TRBV3-1 CASSQEKVSNSPLHF
- TRBV9 CASSPDPWNEQFF
- TRBV3-1 CASSLPRFTTDTQYF
- TRBV9 CASSSRRGGEAFF
TRBD2 TRBV3-1 CASSQRGTSGSGEQYF
- TRBV30 CAWSVRGADTQYF
TRBD1 TRBV19 CASSKATGGSYEQYF
TRBD1 TRBV3-1 CASSRGPPGQGSYEQYF
TRBD1 TRBV3-1 CASSQGTGGDEQYF
- TRBV7-6 CASSLGGTGPTDTQYF
- TRBV6-6 CASSYRFTDTQYF
- TRBV6-5 CASGHSGSGNTIYF
TRBD1 TRBV19 CASSLDGQGDGYTF
- TRBV2 CASSDPDRTANYGYTF
- TRBV20-1 CSAKQGKGEAFF
- TRBV9 CASSVFRAASTDTQYF
- TRBV6-6 CASSWVWGDTQYF
- TRBV28 CASSPVSPDTQYF
TRBD2 TRBV30 CAWSQLTDPGGEQYF
- TRBV29-1 CSVVAENQETQYF
- TRBV29-1 CSVSGHATEAFF
- TRBV7-2 CASSFSGFHEQFF
- TRBV30 CAWSVSWGETQYF
TRBD1 TRBV30 CAWRPGPGQGISGAFF
TRBD1 TRBV6-6 CASAGGLGNQPQHF
TRBD1 TRBV6-2/TRBV6-3 CATLDRAVSYEQYF
TRBD2 TRBV30 CAWRTSGNTGELFF
TRBD1 TRBV5-1 CASSTGTGNTEAFF
TRBD1 TRBV2 CATRDDRGSYEQYF
- TRBV28 CASSRRDALGIEQFF
- TRBV2 CASSGSRYNEKLFF
- TRBV20-1 CSARQGNQPQHF
- TRBV11-2 CASSFSTLNEKLFF
- TRBV18 CASSPWPATNLNGYTF
- TRBV18 CASSPSVNEQFF
- TRBV5-1 CASSLVAEDIQYF
- TRBV6-5 CASRSGQTKAFF
- TRBV10-3 CAISGGPDRNQPQHF
- TRBV7-2 CASSLRAQAANEQFF
- TRBV11-2 CASSFGVGSYEQYF
- TRBV29-1 CSVEESTDTQYF
TRBD1 TRBV12-3/TRBV12-4 CASSPRQGYYNEQFF
- TRBV14 CASSQETTLNQPQHF
TRBD1 TRBV18 CASSTSTGGGLYGYTF
TRBD1 TRBV5-8 CASSLTWGQIGTQYF
- TRBV30 CAWSVHGLVSLEQYF